This passage covers 25 T cell receptor beta chains from one sample sequenced in a study of CD8 T cells in ankylosing spondylitis. TCRdb redid the calling of the 5' RACE reads with MiXCR, one entry per CDR3 protein. The sample holds approximately 250,000 distinct CDR3 sequences, 8.2% seen once. The specimen sequenced was blood, either unsorted or a sorted T cell fraction (not recorded which). Receptors were obtained from a female donor with ankylosing spondylitis or in good health (not recorded which).

This clonotype showed up many times. The gene calls are TRBV5-1 and TRBJ2-2; D is uncertain. The CDR3 consists of 13 residues. V lost 0 bases, J lost 5 bases, and 5 bases lay in between. CDR1 and CDR2 (germline): SGHRS, YFSETQ. CDR3 protein: CASSLEVTGELFF. The CDR3 DNA reads TGCGCCAGCAGCTTGGAGGTAACCGGGGAGCTGTTTTTT.

This clonotype has a count of ten or more. The chain couples TRBV20-1 to TRBJ2-1, with 9 bases that match TRBD2. Germline CDR1 DFQATT, CDR2 SNEGSKA (reference sequence). This CDR3 has 18 residues. After removal of 2 bases from V and 0 bases from J, the junction contained 11 bases not matched to a gene. The CDR3: CSARLPSGTHSSYNEQFF. DNA for the CDR3: TGCAGTGCTAGACTCCCTAGCGGGACTCATAGCTCCTACAATGAGCAGTTCTTC.

This clonotype has at least ten counts. The genes are TRBV7-2 and TRBJ2-1; 14 nucleotides align to TRBD2. Germline CDR1 reads SGHTA; CDR2 reads FQGNSA. The CDR3 covers 16 residues. Trimming at V came to 4 bases and at J to 7 bases, leaving 6 bases not matched to a gene. CDR3 bases: TGTGCCAGCAGCTCTCGACTAGCGGGAGGGGCGAATGAGCAGTTCTTC. Its translation: CASSSRLAGGANEQFF.

This clonotype was seen many times. The chain joins TRBV6-5 to TRBJ1-1, with 7 positions matching TRBD1. Per the germline V gene, CDR1 is MNHEY and CDR2 is SVGAGI. J lost 3 bases, V lost 2 bases, and 3 bases had no gene match. The CDR3 totals 14 residues. In DNA form, the CDR3 reads TGTGCCAGCAGTTACACCACAGGGGACACTGAAGCTTTCTTT. The encoded protein is CASSYTTGDTEAFF.

This clonotype appeared many times. The chain carries TRBV5-1 and TRBJ1-6, with D possibly TRBD1 on 5 matching bases. V was trimmed by 1 base and J by 8 bases, leaving 10 bases between them. This CDR3 has 14 residues. Germline V gene sequence: CDR1 SGHRS, CDR2 YFSETQ. The DNA for the CDR3 is TGCGCCAGCAGCTTGAGACAGACGGATTCACCCCTCCACTTT. Translating gives CASSLRQTDSPLHF.

In this sample, this clonotype turned up a few times. The V and J genes are TRBV27 and TRBJ1-2, with D maybe TRBD1 (6 bases). Germline V lookup: CDR1 MNHEY, CDR2 SMNVEV (reference sequence). Between the trimmed V and J ends, which lost 5 bases and 5 bases, there was a span of 12 bases. The CDR3 covers 13 residues. CDR3 in DNA: TGTGCCAGCAGTGGGGGCAGGGGATATGGCTACACCTTC. Its translation: CASSGGRGYGYTF.

V gene TRBV24-1 combines with J gene TRBJ2-1; D is unclear. The CDR3 sequence is 13 residues long. Trimming stripped 2 bases from V and 2 bases from J, with 3 bases between. Germline CDR1 and CDR2: KGHDR and SFDVKD. The CDR3 reads CATSDSPYNEQFF. The CDR3 region has the DNA TGTGCCACCAGTGATTCGCCCTACAATGAGCAGTTCTTC.

This clonotype was observed many times. The chain employs TRBV10-3 and TRBJ1-5; TRBD1 is a possible D gene (5 bases). The germline gives CDR1 ENHRY, CDR2 SYGVKD. The V and J ends lost 6 bases and 5 bases respectively, with 11 bases between them. This CDR3 contains 13 residues. CDR3 sequence reads: CAISDSADQPQHF. The CDR3 DNA is TGTGCCATCAGCGACAGCGCTGATCAGCCCCAGCATTTT.

This clonotype was seen ten or more times. The V and J genes are TRBV12-3 or TRBV12-4 and TRBJ1-5, with TRBD1 matching 8 bases. CDR3 size: 17 residues. The V segment lost 0 bases and the J segment 1 base; nucleotides outside the gene matches: 5. In DNA, the CDR3 is TGTGCCAGCAGTTTAGCCCAGGGGGCAGGGAGCAATCAGCCCCAGCATTTT. This encodes CASSLAQGAGSNQPQHF.

Many counts were recorded for this clonotype. This chain links TRBV29-1 with TRBJ2-4; possible D gene TRBD1, 6 bases. This CDR3 has 15 residues. CDR1 and CDR2 from the germline V gene are SQVTM and ANQGSEA. The V and J ends lost 6 bases and 1 base respectively, with 16 bases between them. CDR3 loop: CSVLRGKGAKNIQYF. The CDR3 DNA follows: TGCAGCGTCCTCAGGGGCAAGGGGGCCAAAAACATTCAGTACTTC.

Ten or more counts support this clonotype. The chain couples TRBV12-3 or TRBV12-4 to TRBJ2-2; D possibly corresponds to TRBD1 (6 bases). V was trimmed by 3 bases and J by 4 bases, leaving 9 bases between them. The CDR3 length is 14 residues. In nucleotides, the CDR3 is TGTGCCAGCAGTTTGAGGACAGCCACCGGGGAGCTGTTTTTT. This codes for CASSLRTATGELFF.

The chain is built from TRBV7-9 and TRBJ1-5; 7 bases are shared with TRBD1. The junction had 10 bases not matched to a gene; V was cut back by 5 bases and J by 6 bases. CDR3 length: 15 amino acids. Germline CDR1 and CDR2: SEHNR and FQNEAQ (reference sequence). Here the CDR3 DNA reads TGTGCCAGCAGCAAGGGGGCTGGTTCCGGTCAGCCCCAGCATTTT. Translated, it gives CASSKGAGSGQPQHF. The variable domain in full, completed from reference TRBV7-9 and TRBJ1-5, reads DTGVSQNPRHKITKRGQNVTFRCDPISEHNRLYWYRQTLGQGPEFLTYFQNEAQLEKSRLLSDRFSAERPKGSFSTLEIQRTEQGDSAMYLCASSKGAGSGQPQHFGDGTRLSIL.

In its sample, this clonotype was seen many times. The V call is TRBV5-1, the J call TRBJ2-7, with 10 bases identical to TRBD1. The CDR3 has 16 residues. With V trimmed by 4 bases and J by 2 bases, 9 bases remained unmatched. Germline assignment: CDR1 SGHRS and CDR2 YFSETQ. The DNA for the CDR3 is TGCGCCAGCAGCCGATTGGGACAGGGGACCCCCTACGAGCAGTACTTC. This codes for CASSRLGQGTPYEQYF.

To note about this clonotype: At one of its ends the junction is not consistent with the germline gene, which may arise from a read error. The chain has TRBV7-8 and TRBJ2-7, with D possibly TRBD2 on 6 matching bases. The CDR3 has 14 amino acids. The germline gives CDR1 SGHVS, CDR2 FQNEAQ. As DNA, the CDR3 is TGTGCCAACAGCCCAGGCGGGGTACGGGGCGAGCAGTACTTC. Protein sequence: CANSPGGVRGEQYF.

This clonotype was seen many times. The rearrangement joins TRBV18 to TRBJ2-1; 9 nucleotides line up with TRBD1. V shed 5 bases, J shed 8 bases, and the junction held 10 bases outside the gene matches. CDR3 length: 15 residues. In germline, CDR1 is KGHSH, CDR2 LQKENI. The CDR3 protein is CASSTGTGYGDEQFF. CDR3 DNA: TGTGCCAGCTCAACCGGGACAGGGTATGGGGATGAGCAGTTCTTC.

This clonotype was counted between two and nine times. The chain joins TRBV20-1 to TRBJ2-5, with D possibly matching TRBD1 (6 bases). V was cut by 3 bases and J by 4 bases, with 15 bases left in between. Looked up from germline, CDR1 is DFQATT and CDR2 is SNEGSKA (reference sequence). The CDR3 extends over 14 amino acids. CDR3 nucleotides: TGCAGTGCTAGCGTGACAGGATCCCCAGAGACCCAGTACTTC. It is translated as CSASVTGSPETQYF.

This clonotype was observed at least ten times. The gene calls are TRBV12-3 or TRBV12-4 and TRBJ2-1; TRBD1 might be the D (6 bases). CDR3 length equals 15 residues. With 3 bases removed from V and 14 bases from J, the gap between germline ends came to 23 bases. CDR3 sequence (DNA): TGTGCCAGCAGTTTTAGCAGGGGTGGTATTTCCGACAAGTTCTTC. Its protein is CASSFSRGGISDKFF.

This clonotype was seen repeatedly, ten times or more. The rearrangement uses TRBV10-1 and TRBJ2-7; D is uncertain. This CDR3 spans 12 amino acids. Germline V gene lookup returns CDR1 WNHNN and CDR2 SYGVQD (reference sequence). Deletions cut 2 bases from V and 2 bases from J, with 4 bases between. The CDR3 reads CASSEVPYEQYF. The CDR3 DNA follows: TGCGCCAGCAGTGAGGTACCCTACGAGCAGTACTTC.

This chain connects TRBV9 to TRBJ2-5; 9 positions match TRBD2. CDR1 is SGDLS, CDR2 YYNGEE, per germline. The CDR3 runs 18 residues. Trimming at V came to 0 bases and at J to 3 bases, leaving 12 bases not matched to a gene. Here the CDR3 reads CASSVVGSGSPGEETQYF. CDR3 DNA: TGTGCCAGCAGCGTAGTAGGTAGCGGGAGCCCGGGGGAAGAGACCCAGTACTTC.

This clonotype was detected many times. The chain is built from TRBV18 and TRBJ1-1; D may be TRBD1 (6 bases). The CDR3 runs 14 residues. V lost 6 bases and J 5 bases, leaving 16 bases between the germline ends. Germline V gene lookup returns CDR1 KGHSH and CDR2 LQKENI. This chain's CDR3 is CASSQTGRGTEAFF. CDR3 nucleotides: TGTGCCAGCTCCCAAACAGGGAGAGGAACTGAAGCTTTCTTT.

This clonotype was picked up many times. The V gene is TRBV20-1, the J gene TRBJ2-1; TRBD2 matches at 8 bases. Looked up from germline, CDR1 is DFQATT and CDR2 is SNEGSKA (reference sequence). The junction had 12 bases not matched to a gene; V was cut back by 5 bases and J by 3 bases. The CDR3 covers 16 residues. The CDR3 region is CSAALLHLAGYNEQFF. CDR3 DNA sequence: TGCAGTGCTGCTCTACTACACCTAGCGGGCTACAATGAGCAGTTCTTC.

This clonotype was found a few times. This rearrangement joins TRBV4-3 to TRBJ1-2, with D uncertain. Germline CDR1 LGHNA, CDR2 YSLEER. The CDR3 is 13 amino acids. V was pared by 2 bases and J by 7 bases, with 11 bases between. This CDR3 reads CASSQYSWGGYTF. In DNA form, the CDR3 reads TGCGCCAGCAGCCAATACTCATGGGGTGGCTACACCTTC.

This clonotype was recorded many times. CDR3 sequence (DNA): TGTGCCAGCAGTCCACTCCGAGCTTCACCCCTCCACTTT. This codes for CASSPLRASPLHF. The chain recombines TRBV28 with TRBJ1-6; D is uncertain. The germline CDR1 and CDR2 sequences are MDHEN and SYDVKM. The CDR3 covers 13 residues. The ends were cut back, 5 bases at V and 9 bases at J, with 11 bases in the middle.

This chain links TRBV11-2 with TRBJ1-6; TRBD1 is a possible D gene (6 bases). The CDR3 has 16 residues. V was cut by 4 bases and J by 13 bases, with 23 bases left in between. Per germline, CDR1 SGHAT and CDR2 FQNNGV. DNA for the CDR3: TGTGCCAGCAGCTCCCTATGGGGGACAAGGGGTCGGCCCCTCCACTTT. Translation: CASSSLWGTRGRPLHF.

This clonotype was seen at least ten times. The J gene is TRBJ1-1, the V gene TRBV25-1; maybe TRBD1 (6 bases). Trimming took 3 bases from V and 0 from J, leaving 14 bases between them. CDR3 length: 16 residues. The germline V gene has CDR1 MGHDK and CDR2 SYGVNS. The CDR3 nucleotides are TGTGCCAGCAGTGATGTTCCGGGACATCTGAACACTGAAGCTTTCTTT. Translated: CASSDVPGHLNTEAFF.